This TCR beta chain derives from a study of blood T cell repertoires in COVID-19. Profiling relied on immunoSEQ multiplex PCR, and the TCRdb table lists in-frame clones only, not all of them. The table has more than 85,000 clones, 87% seen once. This CDR3 comprises 13 residues. With 0 bases removed from V and 4 bases from J, the gap between germline ends came to 4 bases. Germline CDR1 SGHDN, CDR2 FVKESK. This chain links TRBV14 with TRBJ2-1; D ambiguous. The receptor was derived from an older man with acute or convalescent COVID-19. Specimen: peripheral blood. DNA of the CDR3: TGTGCCAGCAGCCAAGATCTATACAATGAGCAGTTCTTC. Its protein is CASSQDLYNEQFF.